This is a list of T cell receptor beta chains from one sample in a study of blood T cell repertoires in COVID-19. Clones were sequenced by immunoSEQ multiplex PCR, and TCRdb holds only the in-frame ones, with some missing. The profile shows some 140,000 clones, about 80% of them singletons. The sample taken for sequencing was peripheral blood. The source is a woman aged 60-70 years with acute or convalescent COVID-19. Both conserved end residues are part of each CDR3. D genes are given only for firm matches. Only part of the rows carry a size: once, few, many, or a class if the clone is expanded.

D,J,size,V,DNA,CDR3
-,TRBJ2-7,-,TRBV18,TGTGCCAGCTCACCGAATACAGTAAACCTCTACGAGCAGTACTTC,CASSPNTVNLYEQYF
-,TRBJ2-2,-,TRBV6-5,TGTGCCAGCAGTTACCAGGGTCAGGGGGGTGGCGGGGAGCTGTTTTTT,CASSYQGQGGGGELFF
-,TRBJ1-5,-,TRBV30,TGTGCCTGGAGTTACCCGACAGGGCCCCAGCATTTT,CAWSYPTGPQHF
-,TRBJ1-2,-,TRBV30,TGTGCCTGGAGTGTATCCCAGTTTATCGGCTACACCTTC,CAWSVSQFIGYTF
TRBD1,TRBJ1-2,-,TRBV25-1,TGTGCCAGCAGTGAATCCGGGACAGGTGGCTACACCTTC,CASSESGTGGYTF
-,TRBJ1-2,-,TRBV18,TGTGCCAGCTCACCGAGTGGCGGAGATTATGGCTACACCTTC,CASSPSGGDYGYTF
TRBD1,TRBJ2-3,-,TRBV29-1,TGCAGCACAAACAGGGGGCAGGATACGCAGTATTTT,CSTNRGQDTQYF
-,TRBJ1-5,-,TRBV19,TGTGCCAGTTCTTGGGGCGCTGATCAGCCCCAGCATTTT,CASSWGADQPQHF
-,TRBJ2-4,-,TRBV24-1,TGTGCCACCAGTGACCCTACAGGAAACGCCAAAAACATTCAGTACTTC,CATSDPTGNAKNIQYF
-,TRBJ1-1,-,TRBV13,TGTGCCAGCATCCAGGGGCGGTTAGGAGTTCTGGACACTGAAGCTTTCTTT,CASIQGRLGVLDTEAFF
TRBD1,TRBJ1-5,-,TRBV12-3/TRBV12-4,TGTGCCAGCAGTCCCGCCCCCGGACAGGGAAGGCATTTT,CASSPAPGQGRHF
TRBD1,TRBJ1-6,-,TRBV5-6,TGTGCCAGCAGCGCCCGGCAGGGGGCAGGTAATTCACCCCTCCACTTT,CASSARQGAGNSPLHF
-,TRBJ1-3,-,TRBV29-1,TGCAGCGTTGTGGTCGGGGGATCGGTATCTGGAAACACCATATATTTT,CSVVVGGSVSGNTIYF
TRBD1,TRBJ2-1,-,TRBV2,TGTGCCAGCAGCCGGACAGGGTTCGCCGTTGAGCAGTTCTTC,CASSRTGFAVEQFF
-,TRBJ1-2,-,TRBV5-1,TGCGCCAGCAGCACCGGCGGCGGGATCTATGGCTACACCTTC,CASSTGGGIYGYTF
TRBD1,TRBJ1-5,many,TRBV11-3,TGTGCCAGCAGCTCCTACCACGGGGACAGGTTGAAGTATAGCAATCAGCCCCAGCATTTT,CASSSYHGDRLKYSNQPQHF
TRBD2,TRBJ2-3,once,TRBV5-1,TGCGCCAGCAGCTCCAGCGGGGGTTTCCTCACAGATACGCAGTATTTT,CASSSSGGFLTDTQYF
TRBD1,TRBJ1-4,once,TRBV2,TGTGCCAGCCGGGTCCCGGGACAGGGGGCTAGGGAAAAACTGTTTTTT,CASRVPGQGAREKLFF
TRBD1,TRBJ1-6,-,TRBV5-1,TGCGCCAGCAGCTTCCTCGACAGGGGTAAATCACCCCTCCACTTT,CASSFLDRGKSPLHF
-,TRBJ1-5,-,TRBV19,TGTGCCAGTAGTATCCTCGGAGGGAGCCACAATCAGCCCCAGCATTTT,CASSILGGSHNQPQHF
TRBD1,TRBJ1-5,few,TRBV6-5,TGTGCCAGCAGGCCTGGGACAGGCAATCAGCCCCAGCATTTT,CASRPGTGNQPQHF
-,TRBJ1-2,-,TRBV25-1,TGTGCCAGCAGTCTACAGTATGTCGGCTACACCTTC,CASSLQYVGYTF
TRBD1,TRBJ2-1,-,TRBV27,TGTGCCAGCAGTTCAGAGGGACAGGGGGTATTTAGCTACAATGAGCAGTTCTTC,CASSSEGQGVFSYNEQFF
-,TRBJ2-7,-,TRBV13,TGTGCCAGCCTCATCGCGGGCGTATACGAGCAGTACTTC,CASLIAGVYEQYF
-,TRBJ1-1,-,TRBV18,TGTGCCAGCTCACCACCGACAACAAAGAACACTGAAGCTTTCTTT,CASSPPTTKNTEAFF
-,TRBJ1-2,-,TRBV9,TGTGCCAGCAGCGTAGCCCCGGGAGATCCCCATGGCTACACCTTC,CASSVAPGDPHGYTF
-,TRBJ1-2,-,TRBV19,TGTGCCAGTAGTATGACCAGGGGCGCTTATGGCTACACCTTC,CASSMTRGAYGYTF
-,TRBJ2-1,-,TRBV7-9,TGTGCCAGCAGCCAACCGGGAGTCAATGAGCAGTTCTTC,CASSQPGVNEQFF
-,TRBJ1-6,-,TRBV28,TGTGCCAGCAGTTCTTCCTATAATTCACCCCTCCACTTT,CASSSSYNSPLHF
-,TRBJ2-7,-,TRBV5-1,TGCGCCAGCAGTGGAGGGTACTACGAGCAGTACTTC,CASSGGYYEQYF
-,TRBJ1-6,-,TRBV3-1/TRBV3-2,TGTGCCAGCAGCCAACCCTCTAATTCACCCCTCCACTTT,CASSQPSNSPLHF
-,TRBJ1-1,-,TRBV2,TGTGCCAGCAGTGAGTTAGGTGAGGAGAGCGAAGGAGCTTTCTTT,CASSELGEESEGAFF
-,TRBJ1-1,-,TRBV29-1,TGCAGCGTGCTAACAGGGACTGAAGCTTTCTTT,CSVLTGTEAFF
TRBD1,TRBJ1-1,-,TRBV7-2,TGTGCCAGCAGCTTGGGACAGATCACTGAAGCTTTCTTT,CASSLGQITEAFF
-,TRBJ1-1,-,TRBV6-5,TGTGCCAGCAGTTACTCGTTGCGGGATAACACTGAAGCTTTCTTT,CASSYSLRDNTEAFF
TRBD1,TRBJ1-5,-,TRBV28,TGTGCCAGCAGCCGACTGGGACAGCAAAATCAGCCCCAGCATTTT,CASSRLGQQNQPQHF
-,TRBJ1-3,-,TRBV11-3,TGTGCCAGCAGCTTAACCCCAGAGACAGTGAACACCATATATTTT,CASSLTPETVNTIYF
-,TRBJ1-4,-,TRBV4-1,TGCGCCAGCAGCCACCCTCTGCAGGCAGCTGAAAAACTGTTTTTT,CASSHPLQAAEKLFF
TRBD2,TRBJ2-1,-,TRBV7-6,TGTGCCAGCAGCTTAGCGGTAGGGAGGGGCAAGGGTGAGCAGTTCTTC,CASSLAVGRGKGEQFF
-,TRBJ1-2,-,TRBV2,TGTGCCAGCAGTGAACAGGGATCTAACTATGGCTACACCTTC,CASSEQGSNYGYTF
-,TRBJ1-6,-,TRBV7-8,TGTGCCAGCAGCTTTCCGGGGATGAAGCCCCTCCACTTT,CASSFPGMKPLHF
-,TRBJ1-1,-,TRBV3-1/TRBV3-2,TGTGCCAGCAGCCCCGAACATCTGTCTTCTGCTGAAGCTTTCTTT,CASSPEHLSSAEAFF
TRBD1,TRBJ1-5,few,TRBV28,TGTGCCAGCAGTTTATCCCGGGACAGCCAAGGAAATCAGCCCCAGCATTTT,CASSLSRDSQGNQPQHF
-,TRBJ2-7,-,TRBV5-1,TGCGCCAGCAGCTTTCGATCAGGGGTGGGGTACGAGCAGTACTTC,CASSFRSGVGYEQYF
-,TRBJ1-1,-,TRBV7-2,TGTGCCAGCAGCAAAACAGGGAACACTGAAGCTTTCTTT,CASSKTGNTEAFF
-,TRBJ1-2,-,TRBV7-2,TGTGCCAGCAGCTTAGTGCAGGAAGGTGGCTACACCTTC,CASSLVQEGGYTF
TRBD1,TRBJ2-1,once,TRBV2,TGTGCCAGCACCAGGGGACAGGGCGTCGATGAGCAGTTCTTC,CASTRGQGVDEQFF
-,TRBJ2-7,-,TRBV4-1,TGCGCCAGCAGCCAAGGTGGCCGTCACGAGCAGTACTTC,CASSQGGRHEQYF
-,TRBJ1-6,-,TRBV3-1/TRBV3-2,TGTGCCAGCAGCCCGGGGAGGCCGCCCCTCCACTTT,CASSPGRPPLHF
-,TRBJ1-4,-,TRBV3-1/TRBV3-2,TGTGCCAGCAGCACGATTACAGGTTATAATGAAAAACTGTTTTTT,CASSTITGYNEKLFF
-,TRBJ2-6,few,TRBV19,TGTGCCAGTAGTGTATCACAGTTATCAGGAGCCAACGTCCTGACTTTC,CASSVSQLSGANVLTF
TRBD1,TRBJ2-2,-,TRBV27,TGTGCCAGCAGTTTACGGACAGGGCACTACACCGGGGAGCTGTTTTTT,CASSLRTGHYTGELFF